Below, 29 T cell receptor beta chains from the same sample are listed, as sequenced in a study of monozygotic twins with inflammatory bowel disease. From its re-call of the 5' RACE reads, TCRdb lists each CDR3 protein once, without DNA. Its table records 93,000 or so distinct CDR3 sequences. Specimen: blood. The receptors here all came from a human donor with ulcerative colitis or Crohn's disease, or a healthy co-twin of an affected twin (not recorded which).

The V call is TRBV11-3, the J call TRBJ2-3; TCRdb lists TRBD1, though no DNA is available to test this call. The length of the CDR3 is 16 residues. CDR1 and CDR2 (germline): SGHNT, YENEEA. CDR3 in amino acids: CASSLGDDQGVDTQYF.

The chain combines TRBV9 with TRBJ2-2; TCRdb picks TRBD2, but there is no DNA to check that call. Germline CDR1 is SGDLS and CDR2 is YYNGEE. There are 15 residues in the CDR3. CDR3 residues: CASSVVGGIAGELFF.

The V and J genes are TRBV7-9 and TRBJ2-1. This CDR3 comprises 12 residues. Germline CDR1 and CDR2: SEHNR and FQNEAQ (reference sequence). Here the CDR3 reads CASSLARIEQFF.

This sequence joins TRBV7-8 and TRBJ2-3; the D gene TCRdb calls, TRBD2, cannot be checked with no DNA. Germline CDR1 is SGHVS and CDR2 is FQNEAQ. CDR3 length: 17 residues. CDR3 amino acids: CASRSSGTIRLTDTQYF.

The rearrangement joins TRBV30 to TRBJ1-1; TCRdb selects TRBD1, and the lack of DNA leaves this call unchecked. Germline CDR1 and CDR2: GTSNPN and SVGIG (reference sequence). The CDR3 sequence is 15 residues long. The CDR3 sequence is CAWSPRTGRGTEAFF.

The chain recombines TRBV11-2 with TRBJ1-1; TCRdb calls TRBD1, which cannot be checked without DNA. The germline CDR1 and CDR2 sequences are SGHAT and FQNNGV. The CDR3 is 15 residues long. The CDR3 loop reads CASSLSSGRRDEAFF.

V gene TRBV5-1 combines with J gene TRBJ2-7; TCRdb gives TRBD1 as the D gene, but with no DNA this cannot be confirmed. CDR3 length equals 16 residues. Germline CDR1 is SGHRS and CDR2 is YFSETQ. CDR3 sequence: CASSSFRTGGNYEQYF.

The CDR3 loop reads CASSRLYSDEQYF. The rearrangement links TRBV12-3 or TRBV12-4 to TRBJ2-7. CDR3 length: 13 amino acids.

The V gene is TRBV19, the J gene TRBJ2-7. CDR1 is LNHDA, CDR2 SQIVND, per germline (reference sequence). This CDR3 contains 15 residues. CDR3 protein: CASSPWKYDSYEQYF.

V and J are TRBV3-1 and TRBJ2-7; TCRdb calls TRBD2, which cannot be checked without DNA. The germline gives CDR1 LGHDT, CDR2 YNNKEL (reference sequence). The CDR3 totals 14 residues. CDR3 in amino acids: CASTWTRGSYEQYF.

The V and J genes are TRBV3-1 and TRBJ2-7. The CDR3 has 14 residues. CDR1 is LGHDT and CDR2 is YNNKEL in the germline V gene (reference sequence). CDR3 in amino acids: CASSQEERSYEQYF.

The chain couples TRBV29-1 to TRBJ2-1; the TCRdb call, TRBD2, lacks DNA for checking. This CDR3 is 18 amino acids long. CDR1 is SQVTM, CDR2 ANQGSEA, per germline. The CDR3 sequence: CSVGRKLAGGPSYNEQFF.

This chain connects TRBV20-1 to TRBJ2-5; the TCRdb D gene call, TRBD2, has no DNA to confirm it. CDR1 is DFQATT, CDR2 SNEGSKA, per germline (reference sequence). The CDR3 is made up of 14 amino acids. CDR3 sequence: CSASKQSGRETQYF.

V gene TRBV7-9 combines with J gene TRBJ1-2. The CDR3 consists of 12 residues. Germline V CDR1 and CDR2: SEHNR, FQNEAQ (reference sequence). CDR3 in amino acids: CASSSTFDGYTF.

The chain carries TRBV27 and TRBJ2-7; TCRdb gives TRBD1 as the D gene, but with no DNA this cannot be confirmed. The CDR3 contains 13 residues. CDR1 is MNHEY, CDR2 SMNVEV, per germline (reference sequence). CDR3 loop: CASSLATGAEQYF.

The chain carries TRBV7-2 and TRBJ2-7; TCRdb's assignment of TRBD2 cannot be checked, as there is no DNA. Per germline, CDR1 SGHTA and CDR2 FQGNSA. The length of the CDR3 is 17 residues. CDR3 protein: CASSLAGLAGASYEQYF.

The V and J genes are TRBV2 and TRBJ2-7. There are 13 residues in the CDR3. Germline-derived CDR1 and CDR2 are SNHLY and FYNNEI. This CDR3 is CASSFQVTYEQYF.

The chain combines TRBV7-2 with TRBJ1-5; TCRdb outputs TRBD1, but without DNA this stays unchecked. This CDR3 has 15 amino acids. The V gene's germline CDR1 is SGHTA and CDR2 FQGNSA. The CDR3: CASSLGSHRLQPQHF.

This chain links TRBV10-3 with TRBJ1-6; TCRdb's D call of TRBD1 is untestable without DNA. The CDR3 spans 14 residues. The germline V gene has CDR1 ENHRY and CDR2 SYGVKD. Here the CDR3 reads CAISENGGDSPLHF.

This chain uses TRBV9 with TRBJ1-5; TCRdb's D call of TRBD1 is untestable without DNA. The CDR3 is 15 residues long. Germline values: CDR1 SGDLS, CDR2 YYNGEE. CDR3 amino acids: CASSQTGRTDQPQHF.

This rearrangement joins TRBV12-3 or TRBV12-4 to TRBJ2-7. The CDR3 is made up of 15 amino acids. The CDR3 reads CASSFSLRQSYEQYF.

The J gene is TRBJ2-1, the V gene TRBV11-2; the TRBD2 assignment by TCRdb is unverifiable without DNA. The CDR3 spans 14 residues. In germline, CDR1 is SGHAT, CDR2 FQNNGV. The CDR3 loop is CASNPLIGYNEQFF.

The chain is built from TRBV18 and TRBJ1-2; TCRdb's assignment of TRBD1 cannot be checked, as there is no DNA. The CDR3 is 13 amino acids. Germline V gene data show CDR1 as KGHSH and CDR2 as LQKENI. CDR3 in amino acids: CASSTQGDYGYTF. Together with reference TRBV18 and TRBJ1-2, the CDR3 gives the full variable domain: NAGVMQNPRHLVRRRGQEARLRCSPMKGHSHVYWYRQLPEEGLKFMVYLQKENIIDESGMPKERFSAEFPKEGPSILRIQQVVRGDSAAYFCASSTQGDYGYTFGSGTRLTVV.

The chain employs TRBV7-9 and TRBJ2-5; TCRdb's D call of TRBD2 is untestable without DNA. This CDR3 comprises 17 residues. Germline CDR1 is SEHNR and CDR2 is FQNEAQ (reference sequence). CDR3 sequence: CASSLRGGRGLEETQYF. The whole variable domain, filled in from reference TRBV7-9 and TRBJ2-5, reads DTGVSQNPRHKITKRGQNVTFRCDPISEHNRLYWYRQTLGQGPEFLTYFQNEAQLEKSRLLSDRFSAERPKGSFSTLEIQRTEQGDSAMYLCASSLRGGRGLEETQYFGPGTRLLVL.

The chain employs TRBV24-1 and TRBJ2-1; the D call from TCRdb, TRBD1, cannot be confirmed without DNA. CDR1 KGHDR and CDR2 SFDVKD come from the germline V gene. This CDR3 comprises 15 residues. CDR3 loop: CATSGYRGGPNEQFF.

The CDR3 protein is CSVEPEAYQETQYF. The J gene is TRBJ2-5, the V gene TRBV29-1; TCRdb returns TRBD2, unconfirmable since there is no DNA. The CDR3 consists of 14 residues. Germline CDR1 reads SQVTM; CDR2 reads ANQGSEA.

The chain links TRBV7-2 to TRBJ2-1; no DNA is available, so the TRBD2 call from TCRdb remains unchecked. The CDR3 is 15 amino acids. CDR1 is SGHTA, CDR2 FQGNSA, per germline. CDR3: CASSLEGGRSNEQFF.

The chain joins TRBV7-2 to TRBJ1-2. Germline CDR1 SGHTA, CDR2 FQGNSA. This CDR3 is 14 amino acids long. CDR3 residues: CASSLRDLQGGYTF.

This rearrangement joins TRBV9 to TRBJ2-2; checking the TCRdb D call of TRBD1 is not possible without DNA. This CDR3 region has 15 residues. Germline V CDR1 and CDR2: SGDLS, YYNGEE. The CDR3 reads CASSVGQGGVGELFF.